The 3 T cell receptor beta chains given below trace back to one sample, sequenced in a study of cytomegalovirus exposure and HLA in healthy donors. The PCR was carried out with 60 Vbeta primers and 13 Jbeta primers. Produced via immunoSEQ multiplex PCR; TCRdb's table is partial and in-frame only. The sample lists 120,000 or so clones, over 65% occurring once. The sample was PBMCs. The source is a woman aged 25 to 39 in good health and CMV-seronegative.

This clone was seen only a few times. The chain combines TRBV11-1 with TRBJ1-2, with D possibly matching TRBD1 (5 bases). V shed 3 bases and J shed 8 bases, with 13 bases lying between them. In germline, CDR1 is SGHAT, CDR2 FQDESV (reference sequence). The CDR3 extends over 13 amino acids. CDR3 region: CASSFPGRAGYTF. The CDR3 DNA reads as TGTGCCAGCAGCTTTCCAGGGAGGGCCGGCTACACCTTC.

V gene TRBV28 combines with J gene TRBJ2-7; tentative D call: TRBD1 (6 bases). Trimming left V 5 bases short and J 2 bases short, with 10 bases between. The CDR3 extends over 13 amino acids. Germline CDR1 and CDR2: MDHEN and SYDVKM. CDR3 protein: CASSARDTYEQYF. The CDR3 DNA follows: TGTGCCAGCAGTGCACGGGACACCTACGAGCAGTACTTC.

CDR3 coding DNA: TGTGCCAGCAGCCCTACTCCGAGCTCCTACAATGAGCAGTTCTTC. Its protein is CASSPTPSSYNEQFF. This chain links TRBV7-2 with TRBJ2-1; D not certain. V was clipped by 5 bases and J by 0 bases, with 11 bases between them. The CDR3 has 15 residues. Germline V gene lookup returns CDR1 SGHTA and CDR2 FQGNSA. Together with reference TRBV7-2 and TRBJ2-1, the CDR3 gives the full variable domain: GAGVSQSPSNKVTEKGKDVELRCDPISGHTALYWYRQSLGQGLEFLIYFQGNSAPDKSGLPSDRFSAERTGGSVSTLTIQRTQQEDSAVYLCASSPTPSSYNEQFFGPGTRLTVL.